The clone carrying this T cell receptor (beta chain) was seen a handful of times. Its target is unknown. V was shortened by 6 bases and J by 0 bases, with 11 bases between the two germline ends. The length of the CDR3 is 13 residues. In germline, CDR1 is DFQATT, CDR2 SNEGSKA (reference sequence). The data were obtained in a study of T cells after yellow fever vaccination. The study, taken as a whole, reports: In post-booster samples, most primary-vaccination clones reappeared (just under 98% CD4, roughly 88% CD8).

Generation of TCR cDNA used 5'RACE template switching (which added a universal primer site and UMIs). TCRdb fed the 5' RACE reads into MiXCR, producing one record per CDR3 protein. The sample contains 250,000 to 350,000 distinct CDR3 sequences, approximately 4.3% of which appear only once. The source was PBMCs, collected 15 days after the yellow fever booster vaccination. The V gene is TRBV20-1, the J gene TRBJ1-2, with a weak D call TRBD1 (5 bases). The receptor was derived from a man aged 18 to 29 who received the YFV17D yellow fever vaccine. For the CDR3, the DNA is TGCAGTGCCAGGGTGGTAACTAACTATGGCTACACCTTC. It yields the protein CSARVVTNYGYTF.